The sequence of this TCR beta chain was determined in a study of blood T cell repertoires in COVID-19. Overall study: Some COVID-19 samples were acute and others convalescent; all came from the United States, Italy and Spain. PBMCs, B-cell-depleted T cells, or T cells were the source of the cDNA or gDNA that made up the material.

Source study methods: Amplification from reference gene primers served as the basis for estimated nucleated cell counts. Profiled with immunoSEQ multiplex PCR; TCRdb holds only in-frame clones, not every one. The V and J calls and clone size are taken from that table; D and trimming were inferred from the DNA. The sample includes 13,000 to 15,000 clones, 83% of them seen just once. Germline CDR1 reads SGHTA; CDR2 reads FQGTGA. The CDR3 covers 15 residues. Germline trimming cut 2 bases from V and 5 bases from J; bases unmatched to any gene: 6. The sequencing sample was made of peripheral blood. This chain links TRBV7-3 with TRBJ2-4; 7 bases are shared with TRBD2. This TCR came from a woman aged 60 to 75 with acute or convalescent COVID-19. This chain's CDR3 is CASSLYPGGQNIQYF. The CDR3 nucleotides read TGTGCCAGCAGCTTATATCCGGGGGGACAAAACATTCAGTACTTC.